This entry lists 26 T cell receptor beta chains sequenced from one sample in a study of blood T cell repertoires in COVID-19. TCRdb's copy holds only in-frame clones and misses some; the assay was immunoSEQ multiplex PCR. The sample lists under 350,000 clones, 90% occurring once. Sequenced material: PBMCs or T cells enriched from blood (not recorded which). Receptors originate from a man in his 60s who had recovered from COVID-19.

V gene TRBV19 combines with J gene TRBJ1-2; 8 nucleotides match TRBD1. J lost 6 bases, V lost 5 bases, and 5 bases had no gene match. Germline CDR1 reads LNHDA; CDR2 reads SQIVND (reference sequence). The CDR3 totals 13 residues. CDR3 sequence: CASSYNRGNGYTF. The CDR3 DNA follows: TGTGCCAGTAGTTATAACAGGGGGAATGGCTACACCTTC.

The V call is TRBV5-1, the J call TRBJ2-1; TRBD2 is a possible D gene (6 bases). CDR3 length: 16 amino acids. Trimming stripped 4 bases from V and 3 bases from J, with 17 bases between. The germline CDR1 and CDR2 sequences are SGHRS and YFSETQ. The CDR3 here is CASSPAGGTNYNEQFF. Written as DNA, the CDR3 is TGCGCCAGCAGCCCTGCTGGGGGGACGAACTACAATGAGCAGTTCTTC. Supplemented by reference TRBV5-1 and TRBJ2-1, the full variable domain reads KAGVTQTPRYLIKTRGQQVTLSCSPISGHRSVSWYQQTPGQGLQFLFEYFSETQRNKGNFPGRFSGRQFSNSRSEMNVSTLELGDSALYLCASSPAGGTNYNEQFFGPGTRLTVL.

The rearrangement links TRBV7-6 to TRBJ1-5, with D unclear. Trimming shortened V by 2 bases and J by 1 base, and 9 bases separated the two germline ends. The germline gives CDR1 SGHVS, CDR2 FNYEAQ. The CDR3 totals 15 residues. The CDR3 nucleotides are TGTGCCAGCAGCTTAACAGCTTTGAGCAATCAGCCCCAGCATTTT. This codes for CASSLTALSNQPQHF.

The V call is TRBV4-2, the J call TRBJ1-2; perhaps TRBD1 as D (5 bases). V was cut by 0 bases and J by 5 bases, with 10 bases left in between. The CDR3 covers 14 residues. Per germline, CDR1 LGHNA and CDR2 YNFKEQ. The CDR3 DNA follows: TGTGCCAGCAGCCAAGATATGACAGTTTATGGCTACACCTTC. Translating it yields CASSQDMTVYGYTF.

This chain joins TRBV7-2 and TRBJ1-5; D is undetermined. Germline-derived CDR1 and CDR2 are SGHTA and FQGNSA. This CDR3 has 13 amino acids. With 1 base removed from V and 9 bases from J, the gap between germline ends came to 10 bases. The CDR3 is CASSLEHPRPQHF. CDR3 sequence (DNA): TGTGCCAGCAGCTTAGAACATCCCAGGCCCCAGCATTTT.

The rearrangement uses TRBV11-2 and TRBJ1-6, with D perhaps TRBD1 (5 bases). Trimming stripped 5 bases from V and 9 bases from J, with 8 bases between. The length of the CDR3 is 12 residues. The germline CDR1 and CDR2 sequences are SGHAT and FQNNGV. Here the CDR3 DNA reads TGTGCCAGCAGCCTGGACATTTCACCCCTCCACTTT. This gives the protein CASSLDISPLHF.

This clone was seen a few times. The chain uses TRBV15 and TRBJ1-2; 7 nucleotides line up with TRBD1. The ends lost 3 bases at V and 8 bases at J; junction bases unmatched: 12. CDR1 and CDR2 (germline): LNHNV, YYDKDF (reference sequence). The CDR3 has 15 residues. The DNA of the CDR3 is TGTGCCACCAGCAGTGCCGGGACAGCCCCCTTCGGCTACACCTTC. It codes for CATSSAGTAPFGYTF.

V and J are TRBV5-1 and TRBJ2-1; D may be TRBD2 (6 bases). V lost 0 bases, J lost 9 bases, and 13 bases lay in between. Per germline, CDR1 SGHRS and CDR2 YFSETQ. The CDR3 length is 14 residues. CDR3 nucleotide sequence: TGCGCCAGCAGCTTGGGAGAGGCCGGGGGTGAGCAGTTCTTC. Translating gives CASSLGEAGGEQFF.

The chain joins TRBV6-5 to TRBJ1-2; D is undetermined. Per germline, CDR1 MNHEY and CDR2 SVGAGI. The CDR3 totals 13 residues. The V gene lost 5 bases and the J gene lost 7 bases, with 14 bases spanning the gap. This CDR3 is CASSRRGQFGYTF. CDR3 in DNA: TGTGCCAGCAGTAGACGAGGGCAATTTGGCTACACCTTC.

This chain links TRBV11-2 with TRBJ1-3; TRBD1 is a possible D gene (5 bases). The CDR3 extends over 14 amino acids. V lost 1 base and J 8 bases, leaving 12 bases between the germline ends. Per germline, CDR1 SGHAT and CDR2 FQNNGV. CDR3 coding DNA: TGTGCCAGCAGCTTAGTCCCAGGGTGGGACACCATATATTTT. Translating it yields CASSLVPGWDTIYF.

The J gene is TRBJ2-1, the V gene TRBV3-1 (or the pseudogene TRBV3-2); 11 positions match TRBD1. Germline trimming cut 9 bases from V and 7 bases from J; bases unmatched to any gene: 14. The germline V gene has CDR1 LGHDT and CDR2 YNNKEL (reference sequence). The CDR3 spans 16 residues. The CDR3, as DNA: TGTGCCAGAAGGACAGGGGGCCACCCGCCTTGTAATGAGCAGTTCTTC. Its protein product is CARRTGGHPPCNEQFF.

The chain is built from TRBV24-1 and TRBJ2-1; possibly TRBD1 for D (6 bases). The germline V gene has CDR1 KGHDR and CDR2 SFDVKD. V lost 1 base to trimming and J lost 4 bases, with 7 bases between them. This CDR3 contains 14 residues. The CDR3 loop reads CATSDFTGYNEQFF. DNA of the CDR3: TGTGCCACCAGTGATTTCACAGGGTACAATGAGCAGTTCTTC.

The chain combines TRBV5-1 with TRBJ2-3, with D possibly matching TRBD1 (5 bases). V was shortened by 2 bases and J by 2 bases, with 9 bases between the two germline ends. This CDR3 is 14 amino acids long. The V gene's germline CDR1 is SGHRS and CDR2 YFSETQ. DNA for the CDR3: TGCGCCAGCAGCTTAGGGGATTACACAGATACGCAGTATTTT. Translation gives CASSLGDYTDTQYF.

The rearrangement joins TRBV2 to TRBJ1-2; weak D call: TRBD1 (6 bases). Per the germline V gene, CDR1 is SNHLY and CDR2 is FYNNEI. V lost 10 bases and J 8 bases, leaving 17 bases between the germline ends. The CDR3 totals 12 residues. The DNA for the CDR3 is TGTGCCATTGGGGGCGAGGGGCAAGGCTACACCTTC. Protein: CAIGGEGQGYTF.

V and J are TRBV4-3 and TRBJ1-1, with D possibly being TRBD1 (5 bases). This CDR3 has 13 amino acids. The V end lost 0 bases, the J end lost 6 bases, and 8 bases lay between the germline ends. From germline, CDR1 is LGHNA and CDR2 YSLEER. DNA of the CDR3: TGCGCCAGCAGCCAAGATTCGACAGCTGAAGCTTTCTTT. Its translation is CASSQDSTAEAFF.

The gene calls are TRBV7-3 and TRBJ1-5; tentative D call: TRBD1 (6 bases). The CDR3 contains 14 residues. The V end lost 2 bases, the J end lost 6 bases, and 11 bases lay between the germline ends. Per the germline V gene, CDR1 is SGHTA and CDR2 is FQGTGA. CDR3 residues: CASSLGGGGQPQHF. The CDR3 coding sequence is TGTGCCAGCAGCTTAGGGGGCGGGGGTCAGCCCCAGCATTTT.

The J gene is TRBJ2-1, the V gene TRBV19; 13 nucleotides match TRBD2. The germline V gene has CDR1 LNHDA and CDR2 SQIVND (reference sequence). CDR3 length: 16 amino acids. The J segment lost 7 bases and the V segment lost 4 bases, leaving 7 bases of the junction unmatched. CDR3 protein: CASSRTSGSVENEQFF. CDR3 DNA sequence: TGTGCCAGTAGTAGGACTAGCGGGAGTGTCGAGAATGAGCAGTTCTTC.

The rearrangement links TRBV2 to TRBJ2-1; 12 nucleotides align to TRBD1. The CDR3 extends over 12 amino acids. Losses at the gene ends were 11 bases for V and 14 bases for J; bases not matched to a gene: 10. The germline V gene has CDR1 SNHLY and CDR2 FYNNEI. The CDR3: CAGTGQGAIKFF. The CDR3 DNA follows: TGTGCCGGGACGGGACAGGGGGCTATCAAGTTCTTC.

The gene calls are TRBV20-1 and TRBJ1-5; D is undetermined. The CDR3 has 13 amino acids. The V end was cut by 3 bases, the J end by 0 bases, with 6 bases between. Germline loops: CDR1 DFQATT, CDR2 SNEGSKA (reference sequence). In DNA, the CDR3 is TGCAGTGCTAGTCGGGATAGCAATCAGCCCCAGCATTTT. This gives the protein CSASRDSNQPQHF.

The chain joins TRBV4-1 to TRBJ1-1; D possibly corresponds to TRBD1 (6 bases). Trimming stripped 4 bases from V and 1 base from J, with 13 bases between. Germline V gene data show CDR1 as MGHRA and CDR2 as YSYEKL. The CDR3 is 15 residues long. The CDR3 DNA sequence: TGCGCCAGCAGCCTACAGGGCCGGGGGAACACTGAAGCTTTCTTT. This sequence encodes CASSLQGRGNTEAFF.

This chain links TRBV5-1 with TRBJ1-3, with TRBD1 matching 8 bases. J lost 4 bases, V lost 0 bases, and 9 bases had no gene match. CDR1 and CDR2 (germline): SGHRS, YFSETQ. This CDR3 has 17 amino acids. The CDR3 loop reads CASSLEPTGGSGNTIYF. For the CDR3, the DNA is TGCGCCAGCAGCTTGGAACCTACAGGGGGATCAGGAAACACCATATATTTT. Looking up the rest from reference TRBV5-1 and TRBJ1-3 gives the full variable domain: KAGVTQTPRYLIKTRGQQVTLSCSPISGHRSVSWYQQTPGQGLQFLFEYFSETQRNKGNFPGRFSGRQFSNSRSEMNVSTLELGDSALYLCASSLEPTGGSGNTIYFGEGSWLTVV.

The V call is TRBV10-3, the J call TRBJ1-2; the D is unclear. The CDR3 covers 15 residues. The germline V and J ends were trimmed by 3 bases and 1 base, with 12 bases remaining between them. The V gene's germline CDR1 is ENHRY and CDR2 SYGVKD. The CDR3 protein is CAISESGGFNYGYTF. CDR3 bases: TGTGCCATCAGTGAAAGTGGCGGTTTTAACTATGGCTACACCTTC.

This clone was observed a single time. For the CDR3, the DNA is TGTGCCAGCAGTTGGTATGCGGGACGGGGGTCACCCCTCCACTTT. The encoded protein is CASSWYAGRGSPLHF. V is TRBV6-5 and J is TRBJ1-6, with D possibly TRBD1 on 5 matching bases. The ends were cut back, 4 bases at V and 10 bases at J, with 17 bases in the middle. The germline gives CDR1 MNHEY, CDR2 SVGAGI. The CDR3 is 15 residues long.

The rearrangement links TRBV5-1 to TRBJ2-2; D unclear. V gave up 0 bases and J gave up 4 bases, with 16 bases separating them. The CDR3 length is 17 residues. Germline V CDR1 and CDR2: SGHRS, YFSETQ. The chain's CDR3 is CASSLDPIQQSTGELFF. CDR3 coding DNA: TGCGCCAGCAGCTTGGACCCGATACAACAAAGCACCGGGGAGCTGTTTTTT.

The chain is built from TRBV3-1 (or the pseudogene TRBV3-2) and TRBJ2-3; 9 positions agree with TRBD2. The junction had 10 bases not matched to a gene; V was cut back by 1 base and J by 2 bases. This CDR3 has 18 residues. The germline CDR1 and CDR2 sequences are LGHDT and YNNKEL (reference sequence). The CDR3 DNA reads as TGTGCCAGCAGCCAAGGGTTATCGGCGGGAGGGGACACAGATACGCAGTATTTT. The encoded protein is CASSQGLSAGGDTDTQYF.

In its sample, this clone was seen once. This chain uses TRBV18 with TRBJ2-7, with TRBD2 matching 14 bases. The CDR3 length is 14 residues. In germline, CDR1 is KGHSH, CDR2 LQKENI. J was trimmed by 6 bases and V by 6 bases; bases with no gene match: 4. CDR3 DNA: TGTGCCAGCTCCCAGACTAGCGGGAGGGGCGAGCAGTACTTC. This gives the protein CASSQTSGRGEQYF. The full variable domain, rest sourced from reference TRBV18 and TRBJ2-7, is NAGVMQNPRHLVRRRGQEARLRCSPMKGHSHVYWYRQLPEEGLKFMVYLQKENIIDESGMPKERFSAEFPKEGPSILRIQQVVRGDSAAYFCASSQTSGRGEQYFGPGTRLTVT.